These T cell receptor beta chains were read from a single sample in a study of Ad26.COV2.S vaccination and SARS-CoV-2 variants. TCRdb's copy holds only in-frame clones and misses some; the assay was immunoSEQ multiplex PCR. The data contain around 380,000 clones, 70% to 90% of them singletons. This sample comprised peripheral blood, obtained in a trial of Ad26.COV2.S vaccine versus placebo. All receptors derive from a person aged 18-60 years who received the Ad26.COV2.S COVID-19 vaccine or a placebo. CDR3s include the opening cysteine and the closing phenylalanine or tryptophan. A D gene is named only where the DNA matches it firmly. For some rows the clone size is stated as once, few or many, or as a class when expanded; others skip it.

size	D	V	J	CDR3	DNA
NA	TRBD2	TRBV7-2	TRBJ2-5	CASSFGTSGGARVTQYF	TGTGCCAGCAGCTTCGGAACTAGCGGGGGGGCGAGGGTGACCCAGTACTTC
once	NA	TRBV7-9	TRBJ1-1	CASNPSGARGEAFF	TGTGCCAGCAACCCATCAGGGGCGCGAGGTGAAGCTTTCTTT
NA	NA	TRBV5-6	TRBJ1-6	CASSLSAGYNSPLHF	TGTGCCAGCAGCTTGTCGGCAGGCTATAATTCACCCCTCCACTTT
NA	NA	TRBV19	TRBJ1-5	CASSISGEPTQPQHF	TGTGCCAGTAGTATCTCCGGGGAGCCGACTCAGCCCCAGCATTTT
NA	NA	TRBV19	TRBJ2-2	CASSSPPVVWGENTGELFF	TGTGCCAGTAGTTCCCCCCCCGTCGTTTGGGGCGAGAACACCGGGGAGCTGTTTTTT
once	NA	TRBV18	TRBJ2-6	CASSQTVVISRANVLTF	TGTGCCAGCTCACAGACCGTTGTCATCTCTCGGGCCAACGTCCTGACTTTC
NA	NA	TRBV7-8	TRBJ1-1	CASSRGDNTEAFF	TGTGCCAGCAGCCGGGGAGACAACACTGAAGCTTTCTTT
NA	TRBD1	TRBV5-6	TRBJ1-1	CASNPRQGRGHTEAFF	TGTGCCAGCAACCCCCGACAGGGCCGGGGGCACACTGAAGCTTTCTTT
NA	NA	TRBV6-5	TRBJ1-4	CASTTQGRGEKLFF	TGTGCCAGCACCACACAGGGTAGAGGTGAAAAACTGTTTTTT
NA	TRBD1	TRBV15	TRBJ1-5	CATSREGTGGQQPQHF	TGTGCCACCAGCAGAGAGGGGACAGGGGGCCAACAGCCCCAGCATTTT
NA	NA	TRBV20-1	TRBJ1-2	CSARVGFGYTF	TGCAGTGCCCGAGTGGGTTTTGGCTACACCTTC
once	TRBD2	TRBV11-3	TRBJ2-3	CASSAPGLETDTQYF	TGTGCCAGCAGCGCGCCCGGACTAGAAACAGATACGCAGTATTTT
NA	NA	TRBV27	TRBJ1-1	CASSLSLNTEAFF	TGTGCCAGCAGTTTGAGTCTGAACACTGAAGCTTTCTTT
NA	TRBD1	TRBV5-4	TRBJ2-3	CASSLGQVADTQYF	TGTGCCAGCAGCTTAGGACAGGTGGCAGATACGCAGTATTTT
once	TRBD1	TRBV2	TRBJ1-6	CASSEVAESGGPLHF	TGTGCCAGCAGTGAGGTCGCAGAGTCAGGGGGACCCCTCCACTTT
NA	TRBD1	TRBV7-8	TRBJ1-5	CASSRSEGGGQPQHF	TGTGCCAGCAGCCGAAGTGAAGGGGGCGGACAGCCCCAGCATTTT
once	TRBD1	TRBV18	TRBJ2-7	CASSPGQGTYEQYF	TGTGCCAGCTCACCAGGACAGGGCACCTACGAGCAGTACTTC
NA	NA	TRBV30	TRBJ1-6	CAWRGLLNSPLHF	TGTGCCTGGAGGGGGCTCCTCAATTCACCCCTCCACTTT
NA	NA	TRBV12-3/TRBV12-4	TRBJ1-2	CASTPGGDGYTF	TGTGCCAGCACCCCCGGGGGGGATGGCTACACCTTC
NA	TRBD1	TRBV6-1	TRBJ2-1	CASSELTGEYNEQFF	TGTGCCAGCAGTGAACTTACAGGGGAGTACAATGAGCAGTTCTTC
NA	NA	TRBV15	TRBJ1-6	CATSRAGGGNSPLHF	TGTGCCACCAGCAGAGCGGGGGGCGGTAATTCACCCCTCCACTTT
NA	TRBD2	TRBV30	TRBJ2-5	CAWATSGGPETQYF	TGTGCCTGGGCAACTAGCGGGGGGCCAGAGACCCAGTACTTC
once	NA	TRBV5-5	TRBJ1-3	CASSSGTGTSGNTIYF	TGTGCCAGCAGCTCGGGTACGGGGACGTCTGGAAACACCATATATTTT
NA	NA	TRBV24-1	TRBJ1-2	CATSEEGDGYTF	TGTGCCACCAGTGAAGAGGGTGATGGCTACACCTTC
NA	TRBD1	TRBV2	TRBJ2-1	CASSAGTGRWNEQFF	TGTGCCAGCAGCGCCGGGACAGGGAGGTGGAATGAGCAGTTCTTC
once	NA	TRBV3-1/TRBV3-2	TRBJ2-5	CASSQIYGWGETQYF	TGTGCCAGCAGCCAAATATACGGCTGGGGGGAGACCCAGTACTTC
NA	TRBD2	TRBV7-2	TRBJ2-3	CASSPGLARGTDTQYF	TGTGCCAGCAGCCCGGGACTAGCGAGAGGCACAGATACGCAGTATTTT
once	NA	TRBV11-2	TRBJ2-3	CASSFSVSSSTDTQYF	TGTGCCAGCAGCTTTTCCGTGTCTTCTAGCACAGATACGCAGTATTTT
NA	NA	TRBV27	TRBJ2-7	CASSLTPGRYEQYF	TGTGCCAGCAGTTTAACCCCGGGACGATACGAGCAGTACTTC
NA	NA	TRBV4-1	TRBJ1-5	CASSQNPGNQPQHF	TGCGCCAGCAGCCAGAATCCGGGTAACCAGCCCCAGCATTTT
NA	TRBD1	TRBV2	TRBJ2-7	CASSTGPPREQYF	TGTGCCAGCTCGACAGGGCCCCCTAGAGAGCAGTACTTC
NA	NA	TRBV4-1	TRBJ2-1	CASSQEGTSDPSYEQFF	TGCGCCAGCAGCCAGGAAGGGACATCGGATCCATCCTATGAGCAGTTCTTC
NA	TRBD1	TRBV5-6	TRBJ1-4	CASSSTGGEKLFF	TGTGCCAGCAGCTCGACAGGGGGGGAAAAACTGTTTTTT
NA	NA	TRBV7-2	TRBJ1-1	CASSRGRGNTEAFF	TGTGCCAGCAGCAGAGGACGGGGGAACACTGAAGCTTTCTTT
NA	TRBD1	TRBV28	TRBJ1-1	CASSLIDRVTEAFF	TGTGCCAGCAGTCTAATTGACAGGGTAACTGAAGCTTTCTTT
NA	NA	TRBV7-2	TRBJ2-5	CASSLIGSTQYF	TGTGCCAGCAGCTTAATCGGGTCGACCCAGTACTTC
NA	TRBD2	TRBV11-2	TRBJ2-1	CASSLAGGLNEQFF	TGTGCCAGCAGCTTAGCGGGGGGGCTAAATGAGCAGTTCTTC